The present TCR beta chain was sequenced within a study of CD8+CD57+ T cells in acquired aplastic anemia. Study at large: The study obtained an average of about 3.1 ug of DNA from sorted CD4+ and CD8+ cells. There were approximately 9.9 million reads, on average, for CD4+ cells from healthy donors. Study-level findings and limits: Almost 30 CD8+ CDR3 sequences occurred in both the patients and the controls.

Profiling that covered TCR beta VDJ and CDR3 relied on genomic DNA as its template. One entry per CDR3 protein, called by TCRdb with MiXCR from the reads. The sample lists hundreds of thousands of distinct CDR3 sequences, roughly 68% seen once, with more than 3.5% in the top ten. CDR3 length: 13 amino acids. Germline V CDR1 and CDR2: SGHTA, FQGNSA. Regarding this clonotype: Its antigen is not known. The junction departs from germline at one end; a sequencing error may be responsible.

The sequence derives from a human donor in good health, serving as a control. The V and J genes are TRBV7-2 and TRBJ2-7; 8 bases line up with TRBD1. Sequencing input: sorted CD4+, CD8+, or CD8+CD57+ T cells (not recorded which) from PBMCs. CDR3 loop: CASSTDRGSEHYF. In nucleotides, the CDR3 is TGTGCCAGCAGCACCGACAGGGGCAGCGAGCATTACTTC.